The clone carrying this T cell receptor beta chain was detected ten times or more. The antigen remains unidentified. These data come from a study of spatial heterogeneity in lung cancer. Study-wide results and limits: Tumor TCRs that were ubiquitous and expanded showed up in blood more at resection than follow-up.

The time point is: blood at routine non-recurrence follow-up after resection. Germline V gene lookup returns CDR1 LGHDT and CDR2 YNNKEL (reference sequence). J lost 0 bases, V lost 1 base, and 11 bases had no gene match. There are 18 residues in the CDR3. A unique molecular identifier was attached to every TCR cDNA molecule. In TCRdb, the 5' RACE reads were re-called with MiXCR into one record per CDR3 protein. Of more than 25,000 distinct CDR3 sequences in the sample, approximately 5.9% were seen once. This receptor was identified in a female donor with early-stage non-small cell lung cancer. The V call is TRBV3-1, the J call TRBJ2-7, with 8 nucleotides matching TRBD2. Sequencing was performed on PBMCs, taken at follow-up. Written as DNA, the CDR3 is TGTGCCAGCAGCCAAGCCTGGAATAGCGGGGCCAACTCCTACGAGCAGTACTTC. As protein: CASSQAWNSGANSYEQYF.